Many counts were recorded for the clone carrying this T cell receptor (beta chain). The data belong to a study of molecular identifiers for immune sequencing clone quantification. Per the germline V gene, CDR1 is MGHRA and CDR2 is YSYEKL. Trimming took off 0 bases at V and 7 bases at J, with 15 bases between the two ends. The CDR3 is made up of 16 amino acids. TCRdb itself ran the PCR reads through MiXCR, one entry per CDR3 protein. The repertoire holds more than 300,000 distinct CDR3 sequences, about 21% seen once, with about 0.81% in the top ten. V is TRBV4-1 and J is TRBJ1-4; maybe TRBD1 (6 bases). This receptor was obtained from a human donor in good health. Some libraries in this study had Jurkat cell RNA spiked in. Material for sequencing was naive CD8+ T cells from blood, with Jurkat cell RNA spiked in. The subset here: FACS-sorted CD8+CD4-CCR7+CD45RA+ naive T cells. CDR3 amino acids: CASSQDPGGLGEKLFF. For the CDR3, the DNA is TGCGCCAGCAGCCAAGATCCGGGGGGGCTGGGTGAAAAACTGTTTTTT.